The entry below gives a single T cell receptor beta chain sequence along with its context. The sample belongs to a study of technical replicates of blood from a few donors. Generated by immunoSEQ multiplex PCR, the TCRdb table keeps only in-frame clones and is missing some. The data contain roughly 76,000 clones, around 90% of them singletons. The CDR3 is 16 amino acids. J gave up 2 bases and V 5 bases, and 7 bases lay outside the gene matches. Germline V gene sequence: CDR1 SGHTA, CDR2 FQGTGA. This rearrangement joins TRBV7-3 to TRBJ2-1; TRBD2 matches at 9 bases. Sequencing input: T cells isolated from PBMCs. The source is a human donor in good health. Some clones in this sample may be carry-over from other donors' samples. CDR3 nucleotides: TGTGCCAGCAGCCTACCGGGGACTAGCCCCTACAATGAGCAGTTCTTC. Its protein product is CASSLPGTSPYNEQFF.